The present T cell receptor beta chain was sequenced within a study of T cell responses to AZD1222 COVID-19 vaccine. TCRdb's table, derived via immunoSEQ multiplex PCR, lists solely in-frame clones and lacks some. The sample lists 80,000 to 90,000 clones; approximately 90% were seen once. The CDR3 totals 15 residues. The germline V gene has CDR1 KGHSH and CDR2 LQKENI. The V and J ends lost 4 bases and 9 bases respectively, with 19 bases between them. The source was peripheral blood, collected on day 0 of MenACWY control vaccination. This chain links TRBV18 with TRBJ2-1; the D call may be TRBD1 or TRBD2 (5 bases each). The receptor was derived from an adult in good health. In DNA, the CDR3 is TGTGCCAGCTCACTTACCAAAGGGGACGGAGCTGAGCAGTTCTTC. Amino acid sequence: CASSLTKGDGAEQFF.